This TCR beta chain was obtained from a study of vaccination and CD4 T cells after COVID-19. Trimming pared 1 base from V and 4 bases from J, leaving 11 bases between. The germline V gene encodes CDR1 SGHTA and CDR2 FQGNSA. This CDR3 comprises 15 residues. About this clonotype itself: The antigen remains unidentified.

As for treatment: 10-day PBMC culture with coronavirus spike peptide pools or control peptides (ViraFEST assay). Cultured CD4+ T cell DNA underwent sequencing with the Oncomine TCR Beta short-read assay. Each CDR3 protein gets one entry after TCRdb re-called the PCR reads with MiXCR. This table holds some 11,000 distinct CDR3 sequences, 30% to 40% found once. The rearrangement links TRBV7-2 to TRBJ2-1, with D perhaps given as TRBD1 or TRBD2 (6 bases each). The TCR sequence derives from a human donor who received a COVID-19 vaccine. Sample: CD4+ T cells from blood, cultured in vitro, taken before SARS-CoV-2 vaccination. CDR3 DNA sequence: TGTGCCAGCAGCTTAGACACGGGGGCATACAATGAGCAGTTCTTC. Its translation is CASSLDTGAYNEQFF.